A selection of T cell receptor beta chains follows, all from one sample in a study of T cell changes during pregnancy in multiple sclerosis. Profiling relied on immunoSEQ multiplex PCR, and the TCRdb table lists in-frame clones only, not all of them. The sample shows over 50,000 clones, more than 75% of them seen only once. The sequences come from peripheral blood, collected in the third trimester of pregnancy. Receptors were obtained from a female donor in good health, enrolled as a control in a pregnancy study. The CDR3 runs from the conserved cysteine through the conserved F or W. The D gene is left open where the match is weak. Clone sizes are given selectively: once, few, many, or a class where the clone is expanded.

CDR3 protein: CASTKRRTTTGEGEKLFF
CDR3 DNA: TGTGCCAGCACCAAGAGGAGGACAACGACAGGGGAGGGTGAAAAACTGTTTTTT
V gene: TRBV7-8
J gene: TRBJ1-4
clone size: once
D gene: TRBD1

CDR3 protein: CAWGEQGDVTF
CDR3 DNA: TGTGCCTGGGGCGAACAGGGTGACGTGACTTTC
V gene: TRBV30
J gene: TRBJ2-6
clone size: .
D gene: .

CDR3 protein: CASRPGQSPDTQYF
CDR3 DNA: TGCGCCAGCAGGCCGGGACAGTCGCCAGATACGCAGTATTTT
V gene: TRBV10-1
J gene: TRBJ2-3
clone size: .
D gene: TRBD1

CDR3 protein: CASSLAEGQLRLFF
CDR3 DNA: TGTGCCAGCAGCTTGGCCGAGGGACAGCTGAGGCTGTTTTTT
V gene: TRBV5-6
J gene: TRBJ1-4
clone size: .
D gene: TRBD1

CDR3 protein: CASSSPGTGSDYGYTF
CDR3 DNA: TGTGCCAGTAGTAGTCCCGGGACAGGATCGGACTATGGCTACACCTTC
V gene: TRBV19
J gene: TRBJ1-2
clone size: few
D gene: TRBD1

CDR3 protein: CASSYFPTDGYTF
CDR3 DNA: TGTGCCAGCAGTTACTTCCCGACAGATGGCTACACCTTC
V gene: TRBV6-6
J gene: TRBJ1-2
clone size: few
D gene: .

CDR3 protein: CASSQGGGSRDTQYF
CDR3 DNA: TGCGCCAGCAGCCAAGGGGGGGGGTCCCGAGATACGCAGTATTTT
V gene: TRBV4-3
J gene: TRBJ2-3
clone size: once
D gene: TRBD2

CDR3 protein: CASLWAGLGSPLHF
CDR3 DNA: TGTGCGTCCCTATGGGCGGGCCTCGGGTCACCCCTCCACTTT
V gene: TRBV28
J gene: TRBJ1-6
clone size: .
D gene: .

CDR3 protein: CASSLIPKATGQNSPLHF
CDR3 DNA: TGTGCCAGCAGCTTAATCCCCAAGGCGACAGGGCAAAATTCACCCCTCCACTTT
V gene: TRBV7-9
J gene: TRBJ1-6
clone size: .
D gene: TRBD1

CDR3 protein: CASSLRGLNTEAFF
CDR3 DNA: TGTGCCAGTAGTCTTAGGGGGTTGAACACTGAAGCTTTCTTT
V gene: TRBV19
J gene: TRBJ1-1
clone size: .
D gene: .

CDR3 protein: CASSQEFRGGLSNEQFF
CDR3 DNA: TGCGCCAGCAGCCAAGAATTCCGGGGGGGCCTTTCCAATGAGCAGTTCTTC
V gene: TRBV4-1
J gene: TRBJ2-1
clone size: .
D gene: TRBD2

CDR3 protein: CASSESGLNEKLFF
CDR3 DNA: TGTGCCAGCAGTGAATCGGGACTGAATGAAAAACTGTTTTTT
V gene: TRBV25-1
J gene: TRBJ1-4
clone size: .
D gene: .

CDR3 protein: CASSLEGLRTDTQYF
CDR3 DNA: TGTGCCAGCAGCTTAGAGGGGCTACGCACAGATACGCAGTATTTT
V gene: TRBV11-1
J gene: TRBJ2-3
clone size: .
D gene: .

CDR3 protein: CASSYEGVGGYTF
CDR3 DNA: TGTGCCAGCAGTTACGAGGGGGTAGGAGGCTACACCTTC
V gene: TRBV6-5
J gene: TRBJ1-2
clone size: .
D gene: .

CDR3 protein: CASSLGQTNTGELFF
CDR3 DNA: TGTGCCAGCAGCTTGGGACAGACGAACACCGGGGAGCTGTTTTTT
V gene: TRBV7-2
J gene: TRBJ2-2
clone size: .
D gene: TRBD1

CDR3 protein: CASMPGMNTEAFF
CDR3 DNA: TGTGCCAGCATGCCGGGGATGAACACTGAAGCTTTCTTT
V gene: TRBV2
J gene: TRBJ1-1
clone size: once
D gene: .

CDR3 protein: CATSRDPTGFKTQYF
CDR3 DNA: TGTGCCACCAGCAGAGACCCGACAGGGTTTAAGACCCAGTACTTC
V gene: TRBV15
J gene: TRBJ2-5
clone size: .
D gene: TRBD1

CDR3 protein: CASSSTPLGLAWHEQFF
CDR3 DNA: TGTGCCAGCAGCTCCACGCCCCTAGGACTAGCTTGGCATGAGCAGTTCTTC
V gene: TRBV7-8
J gene: TRBJ2-1
clone size: .
D gene: TRBD2

CDR3 protein: CASSGASGGEKTQYF
CDR3 DNA: TGTGCCAGCAGTGGGGCGTCAGGGGGCGAGAAGACCCAGTACTTC
V gene: TRBV6-5
J gene: TRBJ2-5
clone size: .
D gene: TRBD1

CDR3 protein: CASSSGEGLEETQYF
CDR3 DNA: TGTGCCAGCAGTTCAGGGGAGGGATTAGAAGAGACCCAGTACTTC
V gene: TRBV6-6
J gene: TRBJ2-5
clone size: .
D gene: .

CDR3 protein: CASSVGGTQFQTQYF
CDR3 DNA: TGTGCCAGCAGCGTAGGCGGGACCCAGTTTCAGACCCAGTACTTC
V gene: TRBV9
J gene: TRBJ2-5
clone size: .
D gene: .

CDR3 protein: CASSLRLAGPLGYNEQFF
CDR3 DNA: TGCGCCAGCAGCTTGCGGCTAGCGGGGCCTCTGGGCTACAATGAGCAGTTCTTC
V gene: TRBV5-1
J gene: TRBJ2-1
clone size: .
D gene: TRBD2

CDR3 protein: CAWQYDRGSPLHF
CDR3 DNA: TGTGCCTGGCAGTACGACAGGGGGTCGCCCCTCCACTTT
V gene: TRBV30
J gene: TRBJ1-6
clone size: .
D gene: TRBD1

CDR3 protein: CASSLQGTGAYEQYF
CDR3 DNA: TGTGCCAGTAGTCTCCAAGGGACAGGGGCCTACGAGCAGTACTTC
V gene: TRBV19
J gene: TRBJ2-7
clone size: .
D gene: TRBD1

CDR3 protein: CATQFTGGQGRIYEQYF
CDR3 DNA: TGTGCCACCCAGTTTACCGGGGGGCAGGGAAGGATCTACGAGCAGTACTTC
V gene: TRBV27
J gene: TRBJ2-7
clone size: .
D gene: .

CDR3 protein: CASRDFNEQYF
CDR3 DNA: TGTGCCAGCCGGGACTTTAACGAGCAGTACTTC
V gene: TRBV28
J gene: TRBJ2-7
clone size: .
D gene: .

CDR3 protein: CASSVVGQATGELFF
CDR3 DNA: TGTGCCAGCAGCGTAGTGGGACAGGCCACCGGGGAGCTGTTTTTT
V gene: TRBV9
J gene: TRBJ2-2
clone size: .
D gene: TRBD1